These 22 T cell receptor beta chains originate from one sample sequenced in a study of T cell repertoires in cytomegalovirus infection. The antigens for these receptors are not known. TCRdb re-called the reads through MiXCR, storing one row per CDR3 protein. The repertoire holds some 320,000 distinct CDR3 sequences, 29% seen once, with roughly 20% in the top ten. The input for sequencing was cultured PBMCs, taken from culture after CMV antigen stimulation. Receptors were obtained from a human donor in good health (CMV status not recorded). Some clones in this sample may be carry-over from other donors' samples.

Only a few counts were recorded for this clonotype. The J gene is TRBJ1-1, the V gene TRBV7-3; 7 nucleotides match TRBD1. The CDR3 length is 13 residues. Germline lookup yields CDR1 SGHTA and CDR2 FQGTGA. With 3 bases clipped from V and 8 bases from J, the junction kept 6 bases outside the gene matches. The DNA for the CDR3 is TGTGCCAGCAGCTTTGGACAGGAGAAAGAAGCTTTCTTT. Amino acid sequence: CASSFGQEKEAFF.

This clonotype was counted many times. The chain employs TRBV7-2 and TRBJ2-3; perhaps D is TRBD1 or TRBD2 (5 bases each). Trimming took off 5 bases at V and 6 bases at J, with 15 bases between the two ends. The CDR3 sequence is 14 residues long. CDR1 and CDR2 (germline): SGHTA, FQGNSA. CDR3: CASSQGVNADTQYF. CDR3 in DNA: TGTGCCAGCAGCCAGGGAGTAAACGCGGATACGCAGTATTTT.

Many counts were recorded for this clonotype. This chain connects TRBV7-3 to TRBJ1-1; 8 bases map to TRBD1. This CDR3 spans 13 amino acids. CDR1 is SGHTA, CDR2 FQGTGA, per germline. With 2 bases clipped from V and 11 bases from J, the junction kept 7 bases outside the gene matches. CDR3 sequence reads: CASSLGQGAEAFF. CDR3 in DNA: TGTGCCAGCAGCTTAGGGCAGGGGGCAGAGGCTTTCTTT.

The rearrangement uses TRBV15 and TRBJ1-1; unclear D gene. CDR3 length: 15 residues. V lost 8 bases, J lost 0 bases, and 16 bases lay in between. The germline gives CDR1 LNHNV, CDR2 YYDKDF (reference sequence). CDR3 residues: CATAPSGLLNTEAFF. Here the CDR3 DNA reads TGTGCCACCGCACCTTCGGGCCTCCTGAACACTGAAGCTTTCTTT.

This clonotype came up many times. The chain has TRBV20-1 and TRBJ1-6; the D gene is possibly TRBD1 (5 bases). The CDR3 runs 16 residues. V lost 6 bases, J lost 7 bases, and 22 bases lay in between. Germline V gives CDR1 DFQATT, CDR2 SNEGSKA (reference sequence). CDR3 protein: CSAYRARTKWNSPLHF. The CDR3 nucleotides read TGCAGTGCCTACCGGGCACGGACAAAATGGAATTCACCCCTCCACTTT.

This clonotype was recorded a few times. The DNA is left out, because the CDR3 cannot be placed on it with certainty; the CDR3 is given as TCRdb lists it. The CDR3: CASSWGTGTIHTF. This chain uses TRBV11-1 with TRBJ1-2; the table gives TRBD1 as D, unverified against the DNA. Germline V gene lookup returns CDR1 SGHAT and CDR2 FQDESV (reference sequence). Inclusive of both ends, the CDR3 amounts to 13 amino acids.

CDR3 sequence: CASSRHPADSAYNEQFF. The CDR3 DNA reads as TGTGCCAGCAGCAGGCACCCCGCTGATTCGGCCTACAATGAGCAGTTCTTC. The rearrangement joins TRBV27 to TRBJ2-1; no clear D. Trimming removed 6 bases from V and 2 bases from J, with 20 bases in between. The CDR3 length is 17 residues. CDR1 MNHEY and CDR2 SMNVEV come from the germline V gene (reference sequence).

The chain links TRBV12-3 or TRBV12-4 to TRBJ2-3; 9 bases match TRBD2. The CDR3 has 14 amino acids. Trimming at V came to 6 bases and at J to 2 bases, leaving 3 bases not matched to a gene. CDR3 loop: CASRLAGPTDTQYF. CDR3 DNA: TGTGCCAGCAGACTAGCGGGCCCCACAGATACGCAGTATTTT.

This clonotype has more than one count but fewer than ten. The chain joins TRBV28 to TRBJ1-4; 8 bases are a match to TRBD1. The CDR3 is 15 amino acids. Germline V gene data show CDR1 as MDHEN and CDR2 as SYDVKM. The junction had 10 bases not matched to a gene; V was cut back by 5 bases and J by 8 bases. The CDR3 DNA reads TGTGCCAGCAGTCTTGGACAGGGTGGCGGAGAAAAACTGTTTTTT. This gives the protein CASSLGQGGGEKLFF.

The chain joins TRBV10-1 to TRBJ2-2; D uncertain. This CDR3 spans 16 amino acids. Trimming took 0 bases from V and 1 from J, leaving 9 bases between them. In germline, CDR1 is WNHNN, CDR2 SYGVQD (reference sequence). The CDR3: CASSESTGKNTGELFF. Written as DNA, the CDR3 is TGCGCCAGCAGTGAGTCGACTGGCAAGAACACCGGGGAGCTGTTTTTT.

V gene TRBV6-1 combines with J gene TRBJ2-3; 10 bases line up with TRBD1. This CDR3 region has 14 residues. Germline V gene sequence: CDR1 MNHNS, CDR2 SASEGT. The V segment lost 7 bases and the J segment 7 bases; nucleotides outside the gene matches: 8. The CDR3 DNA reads TGTGCCAGCACCAGGGGGGACAGGGGTCATACGCAGTATTTT. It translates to CASTRGDRGHTQYF.

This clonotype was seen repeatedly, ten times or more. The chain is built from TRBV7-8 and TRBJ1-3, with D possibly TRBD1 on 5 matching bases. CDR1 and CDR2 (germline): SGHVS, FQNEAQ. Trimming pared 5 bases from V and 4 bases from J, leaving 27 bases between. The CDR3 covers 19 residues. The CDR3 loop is CASSPSSLGLLKKGNTIYF. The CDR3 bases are TGTGCCAGCAGCCCCTCCTCGCTGGGACTTCTCAAAAAAGGAAACACCATATATTTT.

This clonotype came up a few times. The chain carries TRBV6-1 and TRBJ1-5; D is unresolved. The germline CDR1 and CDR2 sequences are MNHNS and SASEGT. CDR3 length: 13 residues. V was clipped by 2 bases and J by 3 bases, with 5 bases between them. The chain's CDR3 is CASSENTNQPQHF. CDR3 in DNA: TGTGCCAGCAGTGAAAATACCAATCAGCCCCAGCATTTT.

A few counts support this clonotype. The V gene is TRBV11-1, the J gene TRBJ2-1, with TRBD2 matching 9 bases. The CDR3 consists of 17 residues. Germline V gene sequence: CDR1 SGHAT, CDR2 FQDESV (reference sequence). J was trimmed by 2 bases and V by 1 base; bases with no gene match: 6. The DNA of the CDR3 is TGTGCCAGCAGCTTAGTATCGCGGGAGGGCCCCTACAATGAGCAGTTCTTC. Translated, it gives CASSLVSREGPYNEQFF. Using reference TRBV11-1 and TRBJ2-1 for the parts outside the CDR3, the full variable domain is EAEVAQSPRYKITEKSQAVAFWCDPISGHATLYWYRQILGQGPELLVQFQDESVVDDSQLPKDRFSAERLKGVDSTLKIQPAELGDSAMYLCASSLVSREGPYNEQFFGPGTRLTVL.

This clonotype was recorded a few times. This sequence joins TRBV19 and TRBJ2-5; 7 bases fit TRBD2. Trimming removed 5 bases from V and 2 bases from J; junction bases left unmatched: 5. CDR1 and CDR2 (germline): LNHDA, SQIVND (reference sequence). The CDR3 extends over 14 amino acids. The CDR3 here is CASSSSGGQETQYF. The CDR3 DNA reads TGTGCCAGTAGTTCTTCGGGGGGTCAAGAGACCCAGTACTTC.

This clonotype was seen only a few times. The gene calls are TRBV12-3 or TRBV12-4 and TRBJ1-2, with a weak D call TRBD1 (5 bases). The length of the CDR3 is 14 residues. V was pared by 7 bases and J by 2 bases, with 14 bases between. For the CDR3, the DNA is TGTGCCAGCACCAAGGGGCAGGCAAACTATGGCTACACCTTC. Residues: CASTKGQANYGYTF.

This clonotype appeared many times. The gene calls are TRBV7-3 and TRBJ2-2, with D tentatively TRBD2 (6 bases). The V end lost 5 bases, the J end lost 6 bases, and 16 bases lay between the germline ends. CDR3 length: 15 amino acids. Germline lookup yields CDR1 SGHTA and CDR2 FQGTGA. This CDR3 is CASSMNRGTPGELFF. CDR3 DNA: TGTGCCAGCAGCATGAATCGGGGGACCCCCGGGGAGCTGTTTTTT.

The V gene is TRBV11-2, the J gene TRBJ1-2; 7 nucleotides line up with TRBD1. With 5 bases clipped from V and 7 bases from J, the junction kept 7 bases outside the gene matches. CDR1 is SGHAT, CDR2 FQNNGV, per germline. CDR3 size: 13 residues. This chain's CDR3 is CASSPLRDSGYTF. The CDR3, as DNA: TGTGCCAGCAGCCCGCTACGGGACAGTGGCTACACCTTC.

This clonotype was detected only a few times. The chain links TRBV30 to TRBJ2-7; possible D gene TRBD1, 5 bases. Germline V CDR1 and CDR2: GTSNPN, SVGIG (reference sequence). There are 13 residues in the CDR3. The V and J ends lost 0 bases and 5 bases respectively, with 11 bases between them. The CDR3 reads CAWSVHEGDEQYF. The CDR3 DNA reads TGTGCCTGGAGTGTACATGAAGGGGACGAGCAGTACTTC.

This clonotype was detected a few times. The CDR3 DNA sequence: TGTGCCAGCTCAGCCACAGGGGTCGGGGGCAATCAGCCCCAGCATTTT. Its translation is CASSATGVGGNQPQHF. V usage is TRBV18 and J usage is TRBJ1-5; 7 bases line up with TRBD1. V trimming: 5 bases; J trimming: 2 bases; junction bases outside the gene matches: 9. The CDR3 has 16 residues. Germline V gene lookup returns CDR1 KGHSH and CDR2 LQKENI.

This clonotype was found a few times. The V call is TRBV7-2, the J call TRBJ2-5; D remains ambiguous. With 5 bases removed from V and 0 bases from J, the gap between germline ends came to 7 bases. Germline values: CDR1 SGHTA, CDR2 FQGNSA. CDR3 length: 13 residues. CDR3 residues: CASSRAYQETQYF. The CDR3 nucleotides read TGTGCCAGCAGCCGGGCGTACCAAGAGACCCAGTACTTC.

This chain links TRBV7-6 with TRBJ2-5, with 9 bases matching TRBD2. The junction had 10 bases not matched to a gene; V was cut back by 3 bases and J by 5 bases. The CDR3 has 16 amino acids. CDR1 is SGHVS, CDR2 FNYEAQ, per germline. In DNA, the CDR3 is TGTGCCAGCAGCTTCGGGCCGCGGGAGGGCCGGGAGACCCAGTACTTC. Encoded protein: CASSFGPREGRETQYF. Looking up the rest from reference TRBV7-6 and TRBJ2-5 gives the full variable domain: GAGVSQSPRYKVTKRGQDVALRCDPISGHVSLYWYRQALGQGPEFLTYFNYEAQQDKSGLPNDRFSAERPEGSISTLTIQRTEQRDSAMYRCASSFGPREGRETQYFGPGTRLLVL.